The 2 T cell receptor beta chains given below trace back to one sample, sequenced in a study of T cell responses to AZD1222 COVID-19 vaccine. TCRdb's copy holds only in-frame clones and misses some; the assay was immunoSEQ multiplex PCR. The table lists 160,000 or so clones, roughly nine tenths of them singletons. The sample in question was peripheral blood, obtained on day 0 of AZD1222 vaccination. These receptor sequences come from an adult in good health.

V gene TRBV28 combines with J gene TRBJ1-6, with 7 bases matching TRBD1. V lost 6 bases and J lost 5; bases outside the gene matches: 13. The CDR3 consists of 17 residues. Germline lookup yields CDR1 MDHEN and CDR2 SYDVKM. Here the CDR3 DNA reads TGTGCCAGCAGGTTGAAGTACAGGGGAAATGATAATTCACCCCTCCACTTT. As protein: CASRLKYRGNDNSPLHF. Full variable domain (rest looked up from reference TRBV28 and TRBJ1-6): DVKVTQSSRYLVKRTGEKVFLECVQDMDHENMFWYRQDPGLGLRLIYFSYDVKMKEKGDIPEGYSVSREKKERFSLILESASTNQTSMYLCASRLKYRGNDNSPLHFGNGTRLTVT.

The CDR3 DNA sequence: TGTGCCAGCAGCCGGACAGGGGATCATGGTCAGCCCCAGCATTTT. This encodes CASSRTGDHGQPQHF. This rearrangement joins TRBV3-1 (or the pseudogene TRBV3-2) to TRBJ1-5; TRBD1 agrees at 9 bases. V gave up 4 bases and J gave up 6 bases; unmatched junction bases: 7. The CDR3 runs 15 residues. Germline CDR1 LGHDT, CDR2 YNNKEL (reference sequence).